This T cell receptor (beta chain) came from a study of T cell changes during pregnancy in multiple sclerosis. Produced via immunoSEQ multiplex PCR; TCRdb's table is partial and in-frame only. The profile shows 75,000 to 95,000 clones, 85% to 95% of them singletons. The CDR3 is 15 amino acids. V lost 0 bases, J lost 5 bases, and 12 bases lay in between. Germline V gene sequence: CDR1 SGHRS, CDR2 YFSETQ. The specimen was peripheral blood, collected after pregnancy. The V and J genes are TRBV5-1 and TRBJ2-1, with D unresolved. The receptor comes from a female donor with multiple sclerosis, enrolled in a pregnancy study. CDR3 bases: TGCGCCAGCAGCTTGGCGGTGCACGCAAACAATGAGCAGTTCTTC. This translates into CASSLAVHANNEQFF.